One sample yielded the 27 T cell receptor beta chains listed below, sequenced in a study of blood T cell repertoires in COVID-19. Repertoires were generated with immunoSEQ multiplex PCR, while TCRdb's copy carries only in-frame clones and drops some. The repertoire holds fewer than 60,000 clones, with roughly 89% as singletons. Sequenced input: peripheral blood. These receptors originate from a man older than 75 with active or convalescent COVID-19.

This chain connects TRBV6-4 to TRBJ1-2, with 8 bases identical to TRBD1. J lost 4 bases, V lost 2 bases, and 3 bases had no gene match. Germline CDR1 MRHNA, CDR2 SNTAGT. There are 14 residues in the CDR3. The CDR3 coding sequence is TGTGCCAGCAGTGACCGGACAGGGTCCTATGGCTACACCTTC. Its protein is CASSDRTGSYGYTF.

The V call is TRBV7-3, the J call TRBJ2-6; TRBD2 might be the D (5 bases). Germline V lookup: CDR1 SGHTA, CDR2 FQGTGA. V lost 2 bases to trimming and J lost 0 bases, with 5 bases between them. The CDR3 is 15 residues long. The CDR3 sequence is CASSLGGSGANVLTF. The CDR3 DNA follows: TGTGCCAGCAGCTTAGGAGGCTCTGGGGCCAACGTCCTGACTTTC.

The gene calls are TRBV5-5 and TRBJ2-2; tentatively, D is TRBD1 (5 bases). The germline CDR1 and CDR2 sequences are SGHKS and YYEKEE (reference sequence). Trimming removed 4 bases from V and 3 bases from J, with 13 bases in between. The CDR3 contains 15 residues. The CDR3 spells CASSRGPRDTGELFF. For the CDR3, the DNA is TGTGCCAGCAGCCGCGGCCCCAGGGACACCGGGGAGCTGTTTTTT.

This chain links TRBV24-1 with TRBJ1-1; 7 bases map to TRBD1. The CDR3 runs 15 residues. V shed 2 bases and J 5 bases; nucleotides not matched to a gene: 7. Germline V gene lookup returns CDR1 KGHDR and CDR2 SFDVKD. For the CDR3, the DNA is TGTGCCACCAGTGATTCGAGGGGGCTAAGGACTGAAGCTTTCTTT. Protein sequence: CATSDSRGLRTEAFF.

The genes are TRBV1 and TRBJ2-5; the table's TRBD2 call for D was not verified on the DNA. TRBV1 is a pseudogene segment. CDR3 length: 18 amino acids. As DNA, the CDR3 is TGCACCAGCAGCCAAGAAAGGGCCTGGGAGACTCGTTCAAAGACCCAGTACTTC. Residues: CTSSQERAWETRSKTQYF.

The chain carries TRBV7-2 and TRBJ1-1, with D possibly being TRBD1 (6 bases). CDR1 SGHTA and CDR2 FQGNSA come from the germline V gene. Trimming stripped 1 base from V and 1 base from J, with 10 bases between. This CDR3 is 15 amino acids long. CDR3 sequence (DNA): TGTGCCAGCAGCTTAGTGATACAGGGGAACACTGAAGCTTTCTTT. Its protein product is CASSLVIQGNTEAFF.

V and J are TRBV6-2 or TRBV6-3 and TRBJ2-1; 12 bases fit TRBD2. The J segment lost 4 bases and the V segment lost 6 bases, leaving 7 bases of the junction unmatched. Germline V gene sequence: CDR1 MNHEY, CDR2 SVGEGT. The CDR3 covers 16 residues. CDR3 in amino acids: CASSWRTSGEYNEQFF. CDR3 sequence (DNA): TGTGCCAGCAGCTGGAGGACTAGCGGGGAGTACAATGAGCAGTTCTTC.

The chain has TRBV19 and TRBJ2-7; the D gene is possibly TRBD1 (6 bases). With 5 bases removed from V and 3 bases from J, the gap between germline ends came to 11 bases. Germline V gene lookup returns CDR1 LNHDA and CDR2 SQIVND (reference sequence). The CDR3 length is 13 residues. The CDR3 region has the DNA TGTGCCAGTAGTTCGACAGGATACTACGAGCAGTACTTC. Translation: CASSSTGYYEQYF.

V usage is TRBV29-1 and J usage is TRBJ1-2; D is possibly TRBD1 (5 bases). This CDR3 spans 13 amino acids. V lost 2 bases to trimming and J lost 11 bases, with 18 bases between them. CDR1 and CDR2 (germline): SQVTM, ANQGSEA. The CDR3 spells CSVESHDSGDYTF. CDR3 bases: TGCAGCGTTGAATCCCACGACAGTGGAGATTACACCTTC.

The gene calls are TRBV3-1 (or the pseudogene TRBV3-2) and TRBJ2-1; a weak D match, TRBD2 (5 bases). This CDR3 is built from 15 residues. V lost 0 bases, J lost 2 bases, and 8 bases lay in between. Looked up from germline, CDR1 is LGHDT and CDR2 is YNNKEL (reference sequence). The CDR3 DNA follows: TGTGCCAGCAGCCAAGATGGAGGCGCCTACAATGAGCAGTTCTTC. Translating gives CASSQDGGAYNEQFF.

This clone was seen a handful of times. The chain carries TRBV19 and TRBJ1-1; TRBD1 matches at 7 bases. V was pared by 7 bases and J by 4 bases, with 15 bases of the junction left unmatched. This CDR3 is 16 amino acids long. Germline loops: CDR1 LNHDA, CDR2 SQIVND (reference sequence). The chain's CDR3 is CASTIRQGLSGTEAFF. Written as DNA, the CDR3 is TGTGCCAGTACCATACGACAGGGCTTATCCGGCACTGAAGCTTTCTTT. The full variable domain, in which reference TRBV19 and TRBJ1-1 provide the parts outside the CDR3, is DGGITQSPKYLFRKEGQNVTLSCEQNLNHDAMYWYRQDPGQGLRLIYYSQIVNDFQKGDIAEGYSVSREKKESFPLTVTSAQKNPTAFYLCASTIRQGLSGTEAFFGQGTRLTVV.

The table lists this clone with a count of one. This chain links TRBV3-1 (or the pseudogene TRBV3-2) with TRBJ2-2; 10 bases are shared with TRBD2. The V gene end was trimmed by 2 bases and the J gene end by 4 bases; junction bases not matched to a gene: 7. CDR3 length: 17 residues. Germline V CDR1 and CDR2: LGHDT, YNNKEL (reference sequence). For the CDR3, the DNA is TGTGCCAGCAGCCAATTAGCGTCTAGCGGGAGCACCGGGGAGCTGTTTTTT. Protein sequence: CASSQLASSGSTGELFF.

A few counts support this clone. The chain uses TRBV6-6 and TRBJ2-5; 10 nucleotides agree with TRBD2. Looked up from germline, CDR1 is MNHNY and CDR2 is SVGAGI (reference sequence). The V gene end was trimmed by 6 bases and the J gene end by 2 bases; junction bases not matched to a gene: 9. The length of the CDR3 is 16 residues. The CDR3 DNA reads TGTGCCAGCAGATTGACTCCTAGCGGGGGTCAAGAGACCCAGTACTTC. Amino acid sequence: CASRLTPSGGQETQYF.

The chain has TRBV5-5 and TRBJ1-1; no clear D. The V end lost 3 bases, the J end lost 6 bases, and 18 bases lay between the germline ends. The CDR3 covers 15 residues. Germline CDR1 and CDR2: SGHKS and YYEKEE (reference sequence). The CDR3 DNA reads TGTGCCAGCAGCTCCCCCGGCTGGCAGCAGGCTGAAGCTTTCTTT. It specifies CASSSPGWQQAEAFF.

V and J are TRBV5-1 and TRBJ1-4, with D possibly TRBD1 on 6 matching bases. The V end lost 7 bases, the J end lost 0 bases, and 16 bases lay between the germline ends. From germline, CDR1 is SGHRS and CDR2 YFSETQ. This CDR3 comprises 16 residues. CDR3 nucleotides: TGCGCCAGCCCAGGGGAAGAACCAGCAACTAATGAAAAACTGTTTTTT. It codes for CASPGEEPATNEKLFF.

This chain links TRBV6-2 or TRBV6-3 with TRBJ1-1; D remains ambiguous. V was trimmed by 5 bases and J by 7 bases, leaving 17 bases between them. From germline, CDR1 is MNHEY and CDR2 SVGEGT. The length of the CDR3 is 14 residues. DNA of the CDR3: TGTGCCAGCAGTGATCCAAGTCGAACTGGTGAAGCTTTCTTT. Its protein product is CASSDPSRTGEAFF.

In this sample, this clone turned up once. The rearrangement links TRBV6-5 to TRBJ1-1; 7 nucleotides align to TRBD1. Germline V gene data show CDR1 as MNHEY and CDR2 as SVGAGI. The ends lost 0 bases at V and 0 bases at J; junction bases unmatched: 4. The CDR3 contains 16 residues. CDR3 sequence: CASSYSPDRVNTEAFF. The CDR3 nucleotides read TGTGCCAGCAGTTACTCCCCCGACAGGGTGAACACTGAAGCTTTCTTT.

The CDR3 sequence is CASSRGQGQETQYF. The CDR3 bases are TGTGCCAGTAGTCGCGGACAGGGGCAAGAGACCCAGTACTTC. This chain connects TRBV19 to TRBJ2-5; 9 bases agree with TRBD1. CDR3 length: 14 residues. The ends lost 5 bases at V and 2 bases at J; junction bases unmatched: 3. Germline lookup yields CDR1 LNHDA and CDR2 SQIVND (reference sequence).

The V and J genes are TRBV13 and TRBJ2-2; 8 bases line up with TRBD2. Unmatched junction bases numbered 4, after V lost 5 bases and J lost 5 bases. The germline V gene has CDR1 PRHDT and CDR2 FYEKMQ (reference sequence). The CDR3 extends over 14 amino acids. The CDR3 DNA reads TGTGCCAGCAGCCGAGCGGGAGAAACCGGGGAGCTGTTTTTT. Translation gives CASSRAGETGELFF.

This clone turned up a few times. The CDR3 nucleotides read TGTGCCAGCAGCCACTCCTGGACTGAAGCTTTCTTT. It codes for CASSHSWTEAFF. The gene calls are TRBV28 and TRBJ1-1, with unresolved D. Germline lookup yields CDR1 MDHEN and CDR2 SYDVKM. This CDR3 is 12 amino acids long. V lost 6 bases and J lost 5, with 10 bases in between.

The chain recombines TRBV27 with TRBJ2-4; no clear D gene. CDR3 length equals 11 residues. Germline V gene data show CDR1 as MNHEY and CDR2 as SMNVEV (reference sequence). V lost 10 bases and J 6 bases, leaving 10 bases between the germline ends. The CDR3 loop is CATIESNIQYF. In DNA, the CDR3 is TGTGCCACCATAGAGTCAAACATTCAGTACTTC.

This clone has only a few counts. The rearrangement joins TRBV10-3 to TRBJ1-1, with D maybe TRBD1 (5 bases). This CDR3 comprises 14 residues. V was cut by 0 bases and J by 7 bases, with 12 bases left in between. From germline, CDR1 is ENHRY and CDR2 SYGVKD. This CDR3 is CAISESRGEGEAFF. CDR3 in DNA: TGTGCCATCAGTGAGTCCCGAGGGGAGGGTGAAGCTTTCTTT.

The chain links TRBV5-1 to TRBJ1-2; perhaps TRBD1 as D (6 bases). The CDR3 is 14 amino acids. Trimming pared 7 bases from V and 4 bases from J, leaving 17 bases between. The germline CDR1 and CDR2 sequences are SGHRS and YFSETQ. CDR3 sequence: CASSRDILTYGYTF. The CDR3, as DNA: TGCGCCAGCTCCAGGGACATACTAACCTATGGCTACACCTTC.

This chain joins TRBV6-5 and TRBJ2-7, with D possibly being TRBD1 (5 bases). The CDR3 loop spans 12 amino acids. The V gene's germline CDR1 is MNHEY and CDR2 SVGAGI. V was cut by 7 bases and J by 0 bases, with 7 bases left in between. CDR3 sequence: CASTRASYEQYF. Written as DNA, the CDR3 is TGTGCCAGCACCAGGGCCTCCTACGAGCAGTACTTC.

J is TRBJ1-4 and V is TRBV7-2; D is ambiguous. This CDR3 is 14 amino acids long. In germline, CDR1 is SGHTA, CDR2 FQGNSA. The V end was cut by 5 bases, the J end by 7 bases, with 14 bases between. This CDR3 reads CASSRNPGVEKLFF. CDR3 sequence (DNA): TGTGCCAGCAGCCGCAACCCCGGGGTTGAAAAACTGTTTTTT. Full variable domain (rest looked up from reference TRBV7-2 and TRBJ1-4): GAGVSQSPSNKVTEKGKDVELRCDPISGHTALYWYRQSLGQGLEFLIYFQGNSAPDKSGLPSDRFSAERTGGSVSTLTIQRTQQEDSAVYLCASSRNPGVEKLFFGSGTQLSVL.

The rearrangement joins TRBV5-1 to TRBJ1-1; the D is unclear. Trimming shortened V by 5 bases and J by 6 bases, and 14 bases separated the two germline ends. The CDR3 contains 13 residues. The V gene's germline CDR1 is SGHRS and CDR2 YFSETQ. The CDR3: CASRREPEAEAFF. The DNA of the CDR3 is TGCGCCAGCAGGCGGGAGCCTGAGGCTGAAGCTTTCTTT. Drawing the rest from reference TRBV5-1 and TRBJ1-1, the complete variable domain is KAGVTQTPRYLIKTRGQQVTLSCSPISGHRSVSWYQQTPGQGLQFLFEYFSETQRNKGNFPGRFSGRQFSNSRSEMNVSTLELGDSALYLCASRREPEAEAFFGQGTRLTVV.

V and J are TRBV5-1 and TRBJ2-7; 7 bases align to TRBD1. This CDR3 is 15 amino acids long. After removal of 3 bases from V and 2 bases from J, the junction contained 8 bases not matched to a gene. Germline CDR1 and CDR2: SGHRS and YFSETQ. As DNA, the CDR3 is TGCGCCAGCAGCTCAGAGGGGGCGATAACCTACGAGCAGTACTTC. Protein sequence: CASSSEGAITYEQYF. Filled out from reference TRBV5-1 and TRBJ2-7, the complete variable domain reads KAGVTQTPRYLIKTRGQQVTLSCSPISGHRSVSWYQQTPGQGLQFLFEYFSETQRNKGNFPGRFSGRQFSNSRSEMNVSTLELGDSALYLCASSSEGAITYEQYFGPGTRLTVT.